These 30 T cell receptor beta chains came from one sample sequenced in a study of vaccination effects on CD4 cells after COVID-19. Their antigens are not known. The ViraFEST assay expanded antigen-specific CD4+ T cells with viral peptide pools before sequencing. Researchers isolated CD4+ T cells once less than 13 days of culture had elapsed. Between March and December 2020, the person had a SARS-CoV-2 infection that PCR confirmed. This table comes from immunoSEQ multiplex PCR, and its TCRdb copy is limited to in-frame clones, with some not included. Among tens of thousands of clones listed, roughly 73% were seen once. The material was CD4+ T cells from PBMCs cultured with HIV peptides, obtained before COVID-19 vaccination. Subset denoted: HIV-1 Nef peptide pool negative control/reference culture. These receptors came from a human donor who had a prior SARS-CoV-2 infection.

This chain uses TRBV4-2 with TRBJ1-2, with TRBD1 as a possible D gene (5 bases). V shed 0 bases and J shed 8 bases, with 16 bases lying between them. The CDR3 spans 15 residues. Per germline, CDR1 LGHNA and CDR2 YNFKEQ. The CDR3, as DNA: TGTGCCAGCAGCCAAGATCCAGGCAGGGTGGGCGGCTACACCTTC. Its protein is CASSQDPGRVGGYTF.

This chain links TRBV21-1 with TRBJ1-4; the D call TRBD1 from the table was never checked on the DNA. TRBV21-1 is labeled a pseudogene. The CDR3 contains 17 residues. As DNA, the CDR3 is TGTGCCAGCAGCCAAAGGGGACAGGGGAGTACTAATGAAAAACTGTTTTTT. It specifies CASSQRGQGSTNEKLFF.

A few counts support this clone. The chain carries TRBV19 and TRBJ2-7; no firm D call. The CDR3 runs to 16 residues. Germline CDR1 reads LNHDA; CDR2 reads SQIVND (reference sequence). The V end was cut by 4 bases, the J end by 4 bases, with 20 bases between. CDR3 amino acids: CASSKTPQTVFYEQYF. The CDR3 nucleotides read TGTGCCAGTAGTAAAACGCCCCAGACGGTATTTTACGAGCAGTACTTC. Full variable domain (missing parts from reference TRBV19 and TRBJ2-7): DGGITQSPKYLFRKEGQNVTLSCEQNLNHDAMYWYRQDPGQGLRLIYYSQIVNDFQKGDIAEGYSVSREKKESFPLTVTSAQKNPTAFYLCASSKTPQTVFYEQYFGPGTRLTVT.

The chain couples TRBV6-5 to TRBJ2-1; the D gene is possibly TRBD1 (6 bases). This CDR3 spans 14 amino acids. Looked up from germline, CDR1 is MNHEY and CDR2 is SVGAGI. Trimming shortened V by 6 bases and J by 0 bases, and 9 bases separated the two germline ends. The chain's CDR3 is CASSQDSSYNEQFF. Here the CDR3 DNA reads TGTGCCAGCAGCCAGGACAGCTCCTACAATGAGCAGTTCTTC.

The V gene is TRBV5-1, the J gene TRBJ2-7; 10 positions match TRBD2. This CDR3 has 16 residues. After removal of 0 bases from V and 0 bases from J, the junction contained 3 bases not matched to a gene. Germline assignment: CDR1 SGHRS and CDR2 YFSETQ. The CDR3 region has the DNA TGCGCCAGCAGCTTGGCTCGGACTAGCGGCTCCTACGAGCAGTACTTC. It encodes CASSLARTSGSYEQYF.

The chain joins TRBV11-2 to TRBJ2-7; TRBD2 matches at 13 bases. J lost 6 bases, V lost 5 bases, and 10 bases had no gene match. This CDR3 is built from 16 residues. CDR1 and CDR2 from the germline V gene are SGHAT and FQNNGV. CDR3 sequence: CASSPRGLAGLLEQYF. The CDR3 nucleotides are TGTGCCAGCAGCCCGAGGGGACTAGCGGGATTGCTCGAGCAGTACTTC.

For this clone: The conserved phenylalanine or tryptophan is not found at the CDR3 terminus, so this likely reflects a read error. The limits of the CDR3 on the DNA are not certain, so only TCRdb's listed CDR3 is given. This rearrangement joins TRBV2 to TRBJ2-7; the DNA was not compared with TRBD2, the D call given in the table. CDR1 and CDR2 from the germline V gene are SNHLY and FYNNEI. The CDR3 is 11 amino acids long, termini counted. This chain's CDR3 is CASSPDGGARL.

The chain couples TRBV5-1 to TRBJ2-1; D call uncertain. Per germline, CDR1 SGHRS and CDR2 YFSETQ. This CDR3 comprises 15 residues. V dropped 0 bases and J dropped 9 bases, with 16 bases sitting between them. DNA of the CDR3: TGCGCCAGCAGCTTGGCGGCTAGTTTAGGTCTTGAGCAGTTCTTC. Protein: CASSLAASLGLEQFF.

The chain combines TRBV5-1 with TRBJ1-1; D uncertain. The CDR3 covers 14 residues. Trimming removed 0 bases at V and 1 base at J, with 7 bases between. Germline V gene lookup returns CDR1 SGHRS and CDR2 YFSETQ. DNA of the CDR3: TGCGCCAGCAGCTTGGAGGCAGCGAACACTGAAGCTTTCTTT. This gives the protein CASSLEAANTEAFF.

This clone was seen only once. The chain uses TRBV7-9 and TRBJ2-1; tentative D call: TRBD2 (6 bases). The CDR3 extends over 16 amino acids. Germline V gene lookup returns CDR1 SEHNR and CDR2 FQNEAQ (reference sequence). The germline V and J ends were trimmed by 5 bases and 7 bases, with 21 bases remaining between them. In DNA form, the CDR3 reads TGTGCCAGCAGCCCCAGTAAAGGGACTTGGGGTAATGAGCAGTTCTTC. Protein: CASSPSKGTWGNEQFF.

The chain links TRBV7-2 to TRBJ1-3; D might be TRBD1 (5 bases). V was clipped by 2 bases and J by 1 base, with 15 bases between them. This CDR3 has 17 amino acids. Looked up from germline, CDR1 is SGHTA and CDR2 is FQGNSA. CDR3 sequence reads: CASSLRTTSDSGNTIYF. In nucleotides, the CDR3 is TGTGCCAGCAGCTTACGGACAACCTCGGATTCTGGAAACACCATATATTTT. Using reference TRBV7-2 and TRBJ1-3 for the parts outside the CDR3, the full variable domain is GAGVSQSPSNKVTEKGKDVELRCDPISGHTALYWYRQSLGQGLEFLIYFQGNSAPDKSGLPSDRFSAERTGGSVSTLTIQRTQQEDSAVYLCASSLRTTSDSGNTIYFGEGSWLTVV.

This rearrangement joins TRBV25-1 to TRBJ1-4; D may be TRBD1 (5 bases). From germline, CDR1 is MGHDK and CDR2 SYGVNS. The CDR3 sequence is 14 residues long. Between the trimmed V and J ends, which lost 5 bases and 2 bases, there was a span of 9 bases. CDR3 DNA sequence: TGTGCCAGCAGTCCGGGACCGACTAATGAAAAACTGTTTTTT. It is translated as CASSPGPTNEKLFF.

This chain links TRBV5-1 with TRBJ2-7; D is unresolved. Trimming left V 1 base short and J 2 bases short, with 10 bases between. Germline V gene data show CDR1 as SGHRS and CDR2 as YFSETQ. The CDR3 extends over 14 amino acids. For the CDR3, the DNA is TGCGCCAGCAGCTTGCAGCCAGTACCCTACGAGCAGTACTTC. The encoded protein is CASSLQPVPYEQYF.

J is TRBJ2-1 and V is TRBV14, with D perhaps being TRBD1 or TRBD2 (6 bases each). The CDR3 runs 15 residues. V was pared by 3 bases and J by 4 bases, with 13 bases between. The V gene's germline CDR1 is SGHDN and CDR2 FVKESK. The CDR3 DNA sequence: TGTGCCAGCAGCCAGATACTAGGGGGGTACAATGAGCAGTTCTTC. This encodes CASSQILGGYNEQFF.

J is TRBJ2-2 and V is TRBV5-1; D is undetermined. The CDR3 consists of 14 residues. Germline lookup yields CDR1 SGHRS and CDR2 YFSETQ. The V end lost 5 bases, the J end lost 4 bases, and 12 bases lay between the germline ends. The CDR3 region is CASSQIESTGELFF. The CDR3 region has the DNA TGCGCCAGCAGTCAAATCGAGAGCACCGGGGAGCTGTTTTTT.

The chain recombines TRBV20-1 with TRBJ2-1; 10 bases map to TRBD2. The CDR3 is 17 amino acids. J was trimmed by 9 bases and V by 3 bases; bases with no gene match: 17. The V gene's germline CDR1 is DFQATT and CDR2 SNEGSKA (reference sequence). DNA for the CDR3: TGCAGTGCTAGTCGGGGAGCGGGGGGGATGACTACAAGTGAGCAGTTCTTC. It translates to CSASRGAGGMTTSEQFF.

The gene calls are TRBV2 and TRBJ1-1; 9 nucleotides line up with TRBD1. The ends lost 3 bases at V and 3 bases at J; junction bases unmatched: 11. CDR1 is SNHLY, CDR2 FYNNEI, per germline. This CDR3 is built from 17 residues. The CDR3: CASSDPPQGAGYTEAFF. The CDR3 nucleotides are TGTGCCAGCAGTGATCCCCCACAGGGGGCGGGTTACACTGAAGCTTTCTTT.

V gene TRBV11-3 combines with J gene TRBJ2-5, with a possible D match to TRBD2 (6 bases). The germline CDR1 and CDR2 sequences are SGHNT and YENEEA. This CDR3 spans 15 amino acids. The V and J ends lost 4 bases and 4 bases respectively, with 16 bases between them. CDR3 residues: CASSSLAETLETQYF. DNA of the CDR3: TGTGCCAGCAGCTCCTTAGCGGAAACATTAGAGACCCAGTACTTC.

The chain employs TRBV29-1 and TRBJ1-5; maybe TRBD1 (5 bases). The CDR3 is 13 amino acids. The germline V and J ends were trimmed by 4 bases and 7 bases, with 14 bases remaining between them. Germline V gene lookup returns CDR1 SQVTM and CDR2 ANQGSEA. DNA of the CDR3: TGCAGCGTTGTGAGGGACCCGGGACAGCCCCAGCATTTT. Protein: CSVVRDPGQPQHF.

V is TRBV11-3 and J is TRBJ2-6; D is unresolved. The CDR3 sequence is 15 residues long. Germline V gives CDR1 SGHNT, CDR2 YENEEA. V was pared by 5 bases and J by 0 bases, with 8 bases between. The CDR3 sequence: CASSLPISGANVLTF. The CDR3 region has the DNA TGTGCCAGCAGCCTTCCGATCTCTGGGGCCAACGTCCTGACTTTC.

This chain joins TRBV4-3 and TRBJ2-1, with D hard to call. This CDR3 spans 15 amino acids. V shed 8 bases and J shed 8 bases, with 22 bases lying between them. Looked up from germline, CDR1 is LGHNA and CDR2 is YSLEER. The CDR3 DNA follows: TGCGCCAGCTCTCTTCGGCGGACCCCCGGGTATGAGCAGTTCTTC. Encoded protein: CASSLRRTPGYEQFF.

There are a few counts of this clone. The chain recombines TRBV2 with TRBJ1-1, with TRBD1 matching 7 bases. V was pared by 7 bases and J by 4 bases, with 6 bases of the junction left unmatched. In germline, CDR1 is SNHLY, CDR2 FYNNEI. The CDR3 extends over 13 amino acids. CDR3 in amino acids: CASNQGGSTEAFF. Here the CDR3 DNA reads TGTGCCAGCAACCAGGGGGGAAGCACTGAAGCTTTCTTT. Combining the CDR3 with reference TRBV2 and TRBJ1-1 gives the whole variable domain EPEVTQTPSHQVTQMGQEVILRCVPISNHLYFYWYRQILGQKVEFLVSFYNNEISEKSEIFDDQFSVERPDGSNFTLKIRSTKLEDSAMYFCASNQGGSTEAFFGQGTRLTVV.

In DNA, the CDR3 is TGTGCCATCAGTGACCGTTATGAGCAGTTCTTC. This encodes CAISDRYEQFF. This chain connects TRBV10-3 to TRBJ2-1; D is undetermined. The length of the CDR3 is 11 residues. The V end lost 3 bases, the J end lost 8 bases, and 5 bases lay between the germline ends. CDR1 and CDR2 from the germline V gene are ENHRY and SYGVKD.

To note about this clone: Different DNA sequences within this sample yield the same CDR3. The chain uses TRBV5-6 and TRBJ2-7; no clear D gene. Trimming took 5 bases from V and 9 from J, leaving 18 bases between them. Germline V gene lookup returns CDR1 SGHDT and CDR2 YYEEEE. The CDR3 loop spans 13 amino acids. The CDR3: CASSSIDGLGQYF. For the CDR3, the DNA is TGTGCCAGCAGTTCCATTGATGGGTTGGGGCAGTACTTC. Based on the CDR3 plus reference TRBV5-6 and TRBJ2-7, the full variable domain is DAGVTQSPTHLIKTRGQQVTLRCSPKSGHDTVSWYQQALGQGPQFIFQYYEEEERQRGNFPDRFSGHQFPNYSSELNVNALLLGDSALYLCASSSIDGLGQYFGPGTRLTVT.

The sample holds one count of this clone. This sequence joins TRBV24-1 and TRBJ1-1; 11 bases agree with TRBD1. Trimming cost V 7 bases and J 3 bases; bases outside gene matches: 9. The CDR3 totals 16 residues. Germline lookup yields CDR1 KGHDR and CDR2 SFDVKD. As DNA, the CDR3 is TGTGCCACCAGGGGGGGGACAGGGGGTTTCGACACTGAAGCTTTCTTT. Residues: CATRGGTGGFDTEAFF.

The J gene is TRBJ2-5, the V gene TRBV6-5; weak D call: TRBD2 (7 bases). This CDR3 has 15 residues. V gave up 2 bases and J gave up 5 bases, with 15 bases separating them. Germline CDR1 reads MNHEY; CDR2 reads SVGAGI. The CDR3 DNA sequence: TGTGCCAGCAGTTACGGGGGGGCGAAAGGGGAGACCCAGTACTTC. Translated, it gives CASSYGGAKGETQYF.

The chain is built from TRBV28 and TRBJ2-7; D gene ambiguous. There are 13 residues in the CDR3. The germline CDR1 and CDR2 sequences are MDHEN and SYDVKM. The germline V and J ends were trimmed by 8 bases and 2 bases, with 13 bases remaining between them. CDR3 coding DNA: TGTGCCAGCGGCTGGCTCGCCGCCTACGAGCAGTACTTC. This sequence encodes CASGWLAAYEQYF.

This sequence joins TRBV5-1 and TRBJ2-3; D is unresolved. This CDR3 spans 16 amino acids. Germline assignment: CDR1 SGHRS and CDR2 YFSETQ. V lost 1 base and J 4 bases, leaving 16 bases between the germline ends. CDR3 DNA: TGCGCCAGCAGCTTGTACATACCGTTAGGGTCAGATACGCAGTATTTT. This translates into CASSLYIPLGSDTQYF.

The chain links TRBV6-2 or TRBV6-3 to TRBJ2-1, with 8 bases aligning to TRBD2. The germline V gene encodes CDR1 MNHEY and CDR2 SVGEGT. This CDR3 comprises 15 residues. V gave up 5 bases and J gave up 7 bases; unmatched junction bases: 10. The CDR3 loop reads CASSKLAAQQNEQFF. In DNA form, the CDR3 reads TGTGCCAGCAGTAAACTAGCGGCCCAACAAAATGAGCAGTTCTTC.

This clone was counted only a few times. The genes are TRBV6-5 and TRBJ2-3; 7 bases align to TRBD2. CDR1 is MNHEY and CDR2 is SVGAGI in the germline V gene. The CDR3 is 13 amino acids. V shed 7 bases, J shed 5 bases, and the junction held 6 bases outside the gene matches. The CDR3 protein is CASKVIAGDTQYF. In DNA, the CDR3 is TGTGCCAGCAAGGTGATAGCGGGAGATACGCAGTATTTT.